A single sample is the source of the 20 T cell receptor beta chains below, sequenced in a study of blood T cells in healthy people across ages. The second PCR ran about 6 to 12 cycles with a sample-barcoded 5' primer and J-beta primers. TCRdb itself ran the 5' RACE reads through MiXCR, one entry per CDR3 protein. In the table there are 1.8 million or so distinct CDR3 sequences, about 39% of which are singletons. Sequenced material: blood. The receptors derive from a human donor in good health.

This clonotype showed up just a few times. The rearrangement uses TRBV2 and TRBJ2-4, with D unclear. This CDR3 comprises 14 residues. The V end was cut by 8 bases, the J end by 1 base, with 12 bases between. The germline CDR1 and CDR2 sequences are SNHLY and FYNNEI. CDR3 loop: CASGEELAKNIQYF. The DNA for the CDR3 is TGTGCCAGCGGAGAGGAATTGGCCAAAAACATTCAGTACTTC.

This clonotype came up once. This sequence joins TRBV28 and TRBJ1-2; D is undetermined. CDR3 length equals 14 residues. Germline lookup yields CDR1 MDHEN and CDR2 SYDVKM. V gave up 2 bases and J gave up 4 bases, with 11 bases separating them. The CDR3 sequence is CASSLLTRFYGYTF. CDR3 DNA: TGTGCCAGCAGTTTACTGACACGCTTCTATGGCTACACCTTC.

This clonotype came up a few times. The J gene is TRBJ1-2, the V gene TRBV5-6; D is perhaps TRBD1 (6 bases). This CDR3 is built from 15 residues. V dropped 3 bases and J dropped 6 bases, with 18 bases sitting between them. Germline V gene data show CDR1 as SGHDT and CDR2 as YYEEEE. CDR3: CASSYKQGFTHGYTF. The CDR3 bases are TGTGCCAGCAGCTATAAACAGGGTTTTACCCATGGCTACACCTTC.

V usage is TRBV29-1 and J usage is TRBJ2-5, with 8 bases aligning to TRBD1. The CDR3 spans 12 residues. The V gene's germline CDR1 is SQVTM and CDR2 ANQGSEA. V trimming: 7 bases; J trimming: 7 bases; junction bases outside the gene matches: 8. CDR3 protein: CSATTGVVTQYF. The CDR3 DNA follows: TGCAGCGCCACGACAGGGGTCGTGACCCAGTACTTC.

The genes are TRBV2 and TRBJ2-3; tentative D call: TRBD2 (5 bases). Trimming pared 4 bases from V and 8 bases from J, leaving 13 bases between. The CDR3 has 13 residues. Germline V CDR1 and CDR2: SNHLY, FYNNEI. The DNA for the CDR3 is TGTGCCAGCAGTGGAGACACCCGGGGTACGCAGTATTTT. Its protein product is CASSGDTRGTQYF.

V is TRBV6-1 and J is TRBJ2-1, with TRBD2 identical over 9 bases. Losses at the gene ends were 7 bases for V and 4 bases for J; bases not matched to a gene: 8. CDR3 size: 15 residues. Germline loops: CDR1 MNHNS, CDR2 SASEGT. The CDR3 sequence: CASKERAGGYNEQFF. The CDR3 nucleotides are TGTGCCAGCAAAGAACGAGCGGGGGGTTACAATGAGCAGTTCTTC.

The chain is built from TRBV20-1 and TRBJ2-3; D might be TRBD2 (5 bases). CDR1 and CDR2 from the germline V gene are DFQATT and SNEGSKA (reference sequence). The germline V and J ends were trimmed by 8 bases and 0 bases, with 15 bases remaining between them. The CDR3 has 14 amino acids. The CDR3 spells CSSRADTSTDTQYF. DNA of the CDR3: TGCAGTTCGAGGGCGGATACTAGCACAGATACGCAGTATTTT.

CDR3 loop: CASSQDGLRDEKLFF. The DNA for the CDR3 is TGCGCCAGCAGCCAAGATGGGCTACGGGATGAAAAACTGTTTTTT. The chain couples TRBV4-3 to TRBJ1-4; D gene ambiguous. The CDR3 has 15 residues. CDR1 and CDR2 (germline): LGHNA, YSLEER. V was trimmed by 0 bases and J by 6 bases, leaving 11 bases between them.

This rearrangement joins TRBV6-2 or TRBV6-3 to TRBJ1-4, with no clear D. The length of the CDR3 is 12 residues. Deletions cut 6 bases from V and 0 bases from J, with 2 bases between. Germline CDR1 MNHEY, CDR2 SVGEGT. CDR3 sequence: CASRSTNEKLFF. The CDR3 nucleotides are TGTGCCAGCAGATCAACTAATGAAAAACTGTTTTTT.

The chain joins TRBV20-1 to TRBJ2-1; 9 bases fit TRBD2. This CDR3 is built from 15 residues. With V trimmed by 5 bases and J by 3 bases, 8 bases remained unmatched. Germline V gene data show CDR1 as DFQATT and CDR2 as SNEGSKA (reference sequence). The CDR3 loop is CSAGGPSGVYNEQFF. Here the CDR3 DNA reads TGCAGTGCTGGAGGTCCTAGCGGGGTCTACAATGAGCAGTTCTTC.

The CDR3 region is CSASTTGGWDQPQHF. CDR3 in DNA: TGCAGTGCTTCTACAACAGGCGGCTGGGATCAGCCCCAGCATTTT. This sequence joins TRBV20-1 and TRBJ1-5, with a possible D match to TRBD1 (5 bases). V lost 5 bases and J 5 bases, leaving 19 bases between the germline ends. The CDR3 loop spans 15 amino acids. Per the germline V gene, CDR1 is DFQATT and CDR2 is SNEGSKA (reference sequence).

Points on this clonotype: The junction departs from germline at one end; a sequencing error may be responsible. The V call is TRBV12-3 or TRBV12-4, the J call TRBJ2-1; D is possibly TRBD2 (5 bases). The CDR3 has 13 residues. The CDR3 spells CANSPNWGDEQFF. The CDR3 nucleotides are TGTGCCAACAGTCCCAATTGGGGAGACGAGCAGTTCTTC.

The J gene is TRBJ2-5, the V gene TRBV15; D unclear. The CDR3 is made up of 13 amino acids. Germline loops: CDR1 LNHNV, CDR2 YYDKDF (reference sequence). Trimming took 3 bases from V and 2 from J, leaving 7 bases between them. CDR3 protein: CATSREKQETQYF. Here the CDR3 DNA reads TGTGCCACCAGCAGGGAAAAACAAGAGACCCAGTACTTC.

This CDR3 reads CASSLEGSSSPLHF. The CDR3, as DNA: TGCGCCAGCAGCTTGGAAGGGAGCAGTTCACCCCTCCACTTT. This chain joins TRBV5-1 and TRBJ1-6; no clear D gene. The germline CDR1 and CDR2 sequences are SGHRS and YFSETQ. V was cut by 0 bases and J by 9 bases, with 10 bases left in between. CDR3 length: 14 residues.

This rearrangement joins TRBV7-9 to TRBJ2-1, with D unresolved. V gave up 0 bases and J gave up 9 bases, with 9 bases separating them. The CDR3 is 13 residues long. CDR1 is SEHNR and CDR2 is FQNEAQ in the germline V gene (reference sequence). In DNA form, the CDR3 reads TGTGCCAGCAGCTTAGCTGTCTGGGCTGAGCAGTTCTTC. Translating gives CASSLAVWAEQFF.

Details on this clonotype: The junction differs from germline at one of its ends, possibly a read error. The chain carries TRBV12-3 or TRBV12-4 and TRBJ1-3; possible D gene TRBD1, 6 bases. This CDR3 region has 14 residues. CDR3 sequence (DNA): TGCGCCAGCAGTTTCGCACAGGGAGGAAACACCATATATTTT. This codes for CASSFAQGGNTIYF.

The CDR3 reads CSAEGHWRGYTF. The CDR3 coding sequence is TGCAGTGCCGAGGGACACTGGAGGGGCTACACCTTC. This chain links TRBV20-1 with TRBJ1-2; D possibly corresponds to TRBD1 (6 bases). The CDR3 runs to 12 residues. Germline V gives CDR1 DFQATT, CDR2 SNEGSKA (reference sequence). The V end lost 6 bases, the J end lost 8 bases, and 16 bases lay between the germline ends.

This clonotype was picked up a small number of times. This chain links TRBV6-6 with TRBJ2-4; either TRBD1 or TRBD2 may supply D (6 bases each). This CDR3 contains 17 residues. Germline V gene sequence: CDR1 MNHNY, CDR2 SVGAGI (reference sequence). Trimming removed 0 bases from V and 5 bases from J, with 17 bases in between. Here the CDR3 reads CASSYSGWHGGENIQYF. The CDR3 nucleotides read TGTGCCAGCAGTTACTCTGGGTGGCACGGGGGCGAAAACATTCAGTACTTC.

The genes are TRBV12-3 or TRBV12-4 and TRBJ1-5, with D hard to call. The CDR3 contains 14 residues. The germline V and J ends were trimmed by 3 bases and 5 bases, with 11 bases remaining between them. The CDR3 DNA reads TGTGCCAGCAGTTTGAAGGGTCCCTATCAGCCCCAGCATTTT. The encoded protein is CASSLKGPYQPQHF.

The J gene is TRBJ2-5, the V gene TRBV28; D unclear. V was pared by 2 bases and J by 2 bases, with 9 bases between. CDR3 length: 14 residues. From germline, CDR1 is MDHEN and CDR2 SYDVKM. CDR3 amino acids: CASSLRPPQETQYF. CDR3 nucleotide sequence: TGTGCCAGCAGTTTACGTCCCCCGCAAGAGACCCAGTACTTC.